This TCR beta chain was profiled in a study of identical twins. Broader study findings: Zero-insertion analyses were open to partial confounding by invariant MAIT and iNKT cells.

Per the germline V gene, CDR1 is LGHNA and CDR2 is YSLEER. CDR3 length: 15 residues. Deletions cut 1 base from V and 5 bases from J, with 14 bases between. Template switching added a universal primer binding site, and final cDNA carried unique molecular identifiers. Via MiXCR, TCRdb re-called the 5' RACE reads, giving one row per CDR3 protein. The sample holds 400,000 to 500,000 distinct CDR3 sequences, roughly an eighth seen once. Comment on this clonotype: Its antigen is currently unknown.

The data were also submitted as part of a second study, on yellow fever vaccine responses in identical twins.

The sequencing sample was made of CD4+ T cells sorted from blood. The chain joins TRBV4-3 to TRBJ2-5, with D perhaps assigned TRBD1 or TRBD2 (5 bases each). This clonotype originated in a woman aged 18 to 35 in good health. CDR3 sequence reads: CASSQGRGQGETQYF. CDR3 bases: TGCGCCAGCAGCCAAGGACGAGGGCAGGGCGAGACCCAGTACTTC.